A selection of T cell receptor beta chains follows, all from one sample in a study of cytotoxic CD8 clonotypes in ibrutinib-treated CLL. This table comes from immunoSEQ multiplex PCR, and its TCRdb copy is limited to in-frame clones, with some not included. This table holds 150,000 or so clones, about 79% found once. The sequenced sample was PBMCs, obtained after 12 months of ibrutinib treatment. These receptors were taken from a human donor with chronic lymphocytic leukemia. The CDR3 runs from the conserved cysteine through the conserved F or W. Fields, in order: V gene, D gene, J gene, clone size, CDR3 protein, CDR3 DNA. A D gene is named only where the DNA matches it firmly. Size is omitted from some rows. Given values are once, few, many or a class for expanded clones.

V: TRBV7-2; D: .; J: TRBJ1-4; size: .; CDR3: CASSPGGGREKLFF; DNA: TGTGCCAGCAGCCCCGGTGGGGGGCGGGAAAAACTGTTTTTT
V: TRBV4-2; D: TRBD1; J: TRBJ2-7; size: .; CDR3: CASSQPGQGSHEQYF; DNA: TGTGCCAGCAGCCAACCGGGACAGGGGAGCCACGAGCAGTACTTC
V: TRBV29-1; D: .; J: TRBJ2-7; size: .; CDR3: CSVTQGPGSYEQYF; DNA: TGCAGCGTGACACAGGGTCCCGGCTCCTACGAGCAGTACTTC
V: TRBV15; D: .; J: TRBJ1-5; size: .; CDR3: CATSRDVGDQPQHF; DNA: TGTGCCACCAGCAGAGATGTCGGAGATCAGCCCCAGCATTTT
V: TRBV18; D: .; J: TRBJ2-2; size: .; CDR3: CASSPVHVGELFF; DNA: TGTGCCAGCTCCCCAGTACATGTCGGGGAGCTGTTTTTT
V: TRBV7-6; D: TRBD1; J: TRBJ2-7; size: .; CDR3: CASSFRTGDEQYF; DNA: TGTGCCAGCAGCTTCCGGACAGGGGACGAGCAGTACTTC
V: TRBV4-1; D: .; J: TRBJ1-2; size: .; CDR3: CASSFFSRETTSGYTF; DNA: TGCGCCAGCAGCTTCTTCTCCAGGGAGACAACCTCTGGCTACACCTTC
V: TRBV6-5; D: TRBD1; J: TRBJ1-1; size: .; CDR3: CASSRRDSYTEAFF; DNA: TGTGCCAGCAGCCGCCGGGACAGTTACACTGAAGCTTTCTTT
V: TRBV19; D: TRBD2; J: TRBJ2-1; size: .; CDR3: CASRGASGSGEQFF; DNA: TGTGCCAGCCGAGGGGCTAGCGGGAGCGGTGAGCAGTTCTTC
V: TRBV5-1; D: .; J: TRBJ2-7; size: .; CDR3: CASSLSRGEQYF; DNA: TGCGCCAGCAGCTTGTCCAGGGGTGAGCAGTACTTC
V: TRBV7-9; D: .; J: TRBJ2-3; size: .; CDR3: CASSFRDTQYF; DNA: TGTGCCAGCAGCTTTAGAGATACGCAGTATTTT
V: TRBV2; D: .; J: TRBJ2-7; size: once; CDR3: CASGGPSYEQYF; DNA: TGTGCCTCAGGAGGGCCTTCCTACGAGCAGTACTTC
V: TRBV5-1; D: .; J: TRBJ2-7; size: .; CDR3: CASSTGLSEQYF; DNA: TGCGCCAGCAGCACGGGACTCTCCGAGCAGTACTTC
V: TRBV30; D: TRBD2; J: TRBJ2-5; size: .; CDR3: CASQAGRGETQYF; DNA: TGTGCCTCCCAAGCGGGAAGGGGAGAGACCCAGTACTTC
V: TRBV4-1; D: TRBD2; J: TRBJ2-5; size: .; CDR3: CASSQDSSGRRETQYF; DNA: TGCGCCAGCAGCCAAGATTCTAGCGGGAGGCGGGAGACCCAGTACTTC
V: TRBV27; D: TRBD1; J: TRBJ1-5; size: .; CDR3: CASSPGTAFQPQHF; DNA: TGTGCCAGCAGTCCCGGGACAGCTTTTCAGCCCCAGCATTTT
V: TRBV7-2; D: TRBD1; J: TRBJ2-1; size: .; CDR3: CASSLEAVGTVSYNEQFF; DNA: TGTGCCAGCAGCTTAGAGGCCGTTGGGACAGTCTCCTACAATGAGCAGTTCTTC
V: TRBV27; D: .; J: TRBJ2-2; size: .; CDR3: CASSLVYPGELFF; DNA: TGTGCCAGCAGTTTAGTCTACCCCGGGGAGCTGTTTTTT
V: TRBV4-3; D: TRBD1; J: TRBJ1-5; size: .; CDR3: CASSHFQGAQPQHF; DNA: TGCGCCAGCAGCCACTTTCAGGGGGCTCAGCCCCAGCATTTT
V: TRBV28; D: .; J: TRBJ2-7; size: .; CDR3: CASSLPKRRDATIYEQYF; DNA: TGTGCCAGCAGTTTACCGAAACGCCGAGACGCAACAATTTACGAGCAGTACTTC
V: TRBV7-8; D: .; J: TRBJ1-4; size: .; CDR3: CASSLDGGGVASFNEKLFF; DNA: TGTGCCAGCAGCTTAGATGGTGGTGGGGTAGCCTCCTTTAATGAAAAACTGTTTTTT
V: TRBV28; D: .; J: TRBJ1-2; size: few; CDR3: CASSLPTGRYGYTF; DNA: TGTGCCAGCAGTTTACCTACAGGAAGGTATGGCTACACCTTC
V: TRBV5-1; D: .; J: TRBJ2-1; size: .; CDR3: CASSLARKTYNEQFF; DNA: TGCGCCAGCAGCCTTGCTAGGAAAACCTACAATGAGCAGTTCTTC
V: TRBV18; D: TRBD1; J: TRBJ2-7; size: .; CDR3: CASSRTGTGTLSSYEQYF; DNA: TGTGCCAGCTCACGGACCGGGACAGGAACCTTGAGCTCCTACGAGCAGTACTTC